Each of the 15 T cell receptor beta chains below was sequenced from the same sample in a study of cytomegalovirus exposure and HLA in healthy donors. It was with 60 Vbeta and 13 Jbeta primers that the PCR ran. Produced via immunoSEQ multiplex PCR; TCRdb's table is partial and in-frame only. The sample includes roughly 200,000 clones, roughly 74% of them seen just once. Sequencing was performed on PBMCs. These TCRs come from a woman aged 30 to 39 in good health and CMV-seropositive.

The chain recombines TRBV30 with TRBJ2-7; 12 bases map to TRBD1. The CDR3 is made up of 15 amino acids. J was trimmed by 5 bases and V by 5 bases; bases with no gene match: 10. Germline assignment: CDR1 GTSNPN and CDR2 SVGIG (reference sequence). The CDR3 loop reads CAWDPGTGGPHEQYF. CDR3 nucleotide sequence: TGTGCCTGGGATCCTGGGACAGGGGGCCCCCACGAGCAGTACTTC.

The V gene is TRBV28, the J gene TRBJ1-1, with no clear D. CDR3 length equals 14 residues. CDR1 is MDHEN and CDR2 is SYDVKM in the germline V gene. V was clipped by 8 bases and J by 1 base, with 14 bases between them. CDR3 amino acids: CASRLPYRNTEAFF. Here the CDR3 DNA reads TGTGCCAGCCGCCTACCTTACAGGAACACTGAAGCTTTCTTT.

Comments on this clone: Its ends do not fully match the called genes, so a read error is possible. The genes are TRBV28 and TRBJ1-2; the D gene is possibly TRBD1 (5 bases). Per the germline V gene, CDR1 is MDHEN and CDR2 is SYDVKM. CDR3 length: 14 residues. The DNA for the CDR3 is TGTGCCAGCACTATATCCGGGACTAATTATGGCTACACCTTC. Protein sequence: CASTISGTNYGYTF.

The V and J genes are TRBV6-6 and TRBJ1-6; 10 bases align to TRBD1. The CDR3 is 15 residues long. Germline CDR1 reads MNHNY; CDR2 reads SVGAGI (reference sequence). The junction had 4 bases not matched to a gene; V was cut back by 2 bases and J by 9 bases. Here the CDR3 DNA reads TGTGCCAGCAGTTACGGGGGGGACAGGGGTTCACCCCTCCACTTT. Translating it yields CASSYGGDRGSPLHF.

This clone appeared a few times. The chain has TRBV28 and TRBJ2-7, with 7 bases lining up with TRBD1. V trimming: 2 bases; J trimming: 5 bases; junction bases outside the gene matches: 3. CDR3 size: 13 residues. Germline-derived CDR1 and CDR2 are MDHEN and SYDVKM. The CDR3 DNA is TGTGCCAGCAGTTTACCGGGACAGCACGAGCAGTACTTC. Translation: CASSLPGQHEQYF.

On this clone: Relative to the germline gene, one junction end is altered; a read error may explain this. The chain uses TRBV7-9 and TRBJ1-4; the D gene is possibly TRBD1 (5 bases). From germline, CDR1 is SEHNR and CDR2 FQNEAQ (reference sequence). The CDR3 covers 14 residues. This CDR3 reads CSSSSLGLTEKLFF. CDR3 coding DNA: TGTTCCAGCAGCTCCCTGGGGCTCACGGAAAAACTGTTTTTT.

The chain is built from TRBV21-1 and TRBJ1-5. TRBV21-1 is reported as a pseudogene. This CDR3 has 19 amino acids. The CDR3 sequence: CASSESPAGRPYSNQPQHF. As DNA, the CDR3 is TGTGCCAGCAGCGAATCCCCCGCTGGGAGGCCGTATAGCAATCAGCCCCAGCATTTT.

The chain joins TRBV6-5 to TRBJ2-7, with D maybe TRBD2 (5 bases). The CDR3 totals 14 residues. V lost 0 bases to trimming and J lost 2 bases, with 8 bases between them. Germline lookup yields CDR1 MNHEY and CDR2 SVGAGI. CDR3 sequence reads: CASSYSGSPYEQYF. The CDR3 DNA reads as TGTGCCAGCAGTTACTCGGGGAGCCCCTACGAGCAGTACTTC.

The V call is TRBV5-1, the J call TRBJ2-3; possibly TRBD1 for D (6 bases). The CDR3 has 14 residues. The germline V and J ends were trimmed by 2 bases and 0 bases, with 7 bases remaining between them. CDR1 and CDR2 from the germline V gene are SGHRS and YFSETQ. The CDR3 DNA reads TGCGCCAGCAGCTTAGGACAGAGCACAGATACGCAGTATTTT. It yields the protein CASSLGQSTDTQYF.

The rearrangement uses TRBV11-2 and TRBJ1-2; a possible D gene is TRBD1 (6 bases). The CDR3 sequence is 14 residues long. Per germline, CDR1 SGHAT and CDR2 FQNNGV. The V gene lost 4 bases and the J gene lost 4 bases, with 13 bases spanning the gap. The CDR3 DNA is TGTGCCAGCAGCTCGGGGGGCTCTGGCTATGGCTACACCTTC. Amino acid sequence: CASSSGGSGYGYTF.

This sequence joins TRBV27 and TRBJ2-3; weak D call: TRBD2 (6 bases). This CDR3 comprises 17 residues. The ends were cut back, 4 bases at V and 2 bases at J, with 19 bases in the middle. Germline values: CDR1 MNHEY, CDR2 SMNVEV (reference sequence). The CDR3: CASSSDIRLDDTDTQYF. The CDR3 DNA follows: TGTGCCAGCAGTTCCGATATAAGACTAGACGACACAGATACGCAGTATTTT.

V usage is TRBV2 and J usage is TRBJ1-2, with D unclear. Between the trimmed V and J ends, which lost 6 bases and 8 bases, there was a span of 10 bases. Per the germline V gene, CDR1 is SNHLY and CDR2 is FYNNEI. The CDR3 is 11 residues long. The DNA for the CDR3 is TGTGCCAGCAGGGAGACCGAAGGCTACACCTTC. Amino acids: CASRETEGYTF.

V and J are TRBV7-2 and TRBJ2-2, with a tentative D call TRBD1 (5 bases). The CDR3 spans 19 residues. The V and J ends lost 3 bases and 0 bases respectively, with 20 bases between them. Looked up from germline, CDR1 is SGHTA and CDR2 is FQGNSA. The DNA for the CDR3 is TGTGCCAGCAGCTTGAAGTCCGACAGCTACATACCGAACACCGGGGAGCTGTTTTTT. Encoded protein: CASSLKSDSYIPNTGELFF.

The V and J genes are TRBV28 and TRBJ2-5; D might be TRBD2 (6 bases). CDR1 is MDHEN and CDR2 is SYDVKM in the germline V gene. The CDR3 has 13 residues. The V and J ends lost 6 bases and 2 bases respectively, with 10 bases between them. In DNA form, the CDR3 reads TGTGCCAGCAGGGCGGGAAAACAAGAGACCCAGTACTTC. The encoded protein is CASRAGKQETQYF.

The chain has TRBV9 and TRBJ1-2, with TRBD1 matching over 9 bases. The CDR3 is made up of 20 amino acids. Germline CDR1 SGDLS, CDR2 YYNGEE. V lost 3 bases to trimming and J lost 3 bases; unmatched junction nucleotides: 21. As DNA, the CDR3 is TGTGCCAGCAGCGCAACGATGGGGGGGGTTACAGGGGGCGCTTACTATGGCTACACCTTC. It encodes CASSATMGGVTGGAYYGYTF. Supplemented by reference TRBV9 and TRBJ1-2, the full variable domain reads DSGVTQTPKHLITATGQRVTLRCSPRSGDLSVYWYQQSLDQGLQFLIQYYNGEERAKGNILERFSAQQFPDLHSELNLSSLELGDSALYFCASSATMGGVTGGAYYGYTFGSGTRLTVV.